The rows below give T cell receptor beta chains drawn from one sample of a study of CD8+ T cells in alopecia areata. The table came from immunoSEQ multiplex PCR; TCRdb's copy has only in-frame clones and leaves some out. This sample carries approximately 150,000 clones, 55% to 65% of them seen once, and the ten largest clones take 4% to 5.5%. Sequencing input: CD4+ T cells sorted from blood. The origin of the receptors is a human donor in good health. Both conserved end residues are part of each CDR3. The order of the fields is D gene, J gene, V gene, clone size, CDR3 DNA, CDR3 protein. A D gene is named only where the DNA matches it firmly. Part of the rows lack a size; the others show once, few, many or a class for expanded clones.

TRBD2	TRBJ2-7	TRBV14	.	TGTGCCAGCAGCCTCCACCAGGGACTACGCTCCTACGAGCAGTACTTC	CASSLHQGLRSYEQYF
TRBD2	TRBJ2-5	TRBV4-1	.	TGCGCCAGCAGCCAAGATAGGGGAGTGAGACTAGCGAGGGAGACCCAGTACTTC	CASSQDRGVRLARETQYF
.	TRBJ2-7	TRBV4-1	few	TGCGCCAGCAGCCCCCAGGCAGGGACCCGCTACGAGCAGTACTTC	CASSPQAGTRYEQYF
TRBD1	TRBJ1-2	TRBV29-1	.	TGCAGCGTTGGGACAGGGATTGGCTACACCTTC	CSVGTGIGYTF
.	TRBJ2-7	TRBV19	.	TGTGCCAGTAGTACGGGCTTGTCAGTACGCGAGCAGTACTTC	CASSTGLSVREQYF
.	TRBJ2-2	TRBV29-1	medium-sized	TGCAGCGCCGAAGCAGGGCGCAGGGGCACCGGGGAGCTGTTTTTT	CSAEAGRRGTGELFF
.	TRBJ1-2	TRBV4-1	.	TGCGCCAGCAGCCAGGGGGGCACGTTCTCCGATGGCTACACCTTC	CASSQGGTFSDGYTF
TRBD1	TRBJ2-1	TRBV7-2	.	TGTGCCAGCAGCAAGGGGACAGGGCACAATGAGCAGTTCTTC	CASSKGTGHNEQFF
.	TRBJ2-3	TRBV11-2	.	TGTGCCAGCAGCCCCTTCGGTACGCAGTATTTT	CASSPFGTQYF
.	TRBJ1-2	TRBV4-1	few	TGCGCCAGCAGCCAGGGATCGATCCCCGAGGACTATGGCTACACCTTC	CASSQGSIPEDYGYTF
TRBD2	TRBJ2-3	TRBV4-2	.	TGTGCCAGCAGCCAACCTAGCGGGAGGATCGAAGATACGCAGTATTTT	CASSQPSGRIEDTQYF
.	TRBJ2-2	TRBV19	few	TGTGCCAGTAGTAACTCCCACCTGACCGGGGAGCTGTTTTTT	CASSNSHLTGELFF
.	TRBJ2-2	TRBV29-1	.	TGCAGTGGTGGGAGACCCAACACCGGGGAGCTGTTTTTT	CSGGRPNTGELFF
.	TRBJ2-4	TRBV5-1	.	TGCGCCAGCAGCTTGGGGGCGAGCGGAGTCGGCATTCAGTACTTC	CASSLGASGVGIQYF